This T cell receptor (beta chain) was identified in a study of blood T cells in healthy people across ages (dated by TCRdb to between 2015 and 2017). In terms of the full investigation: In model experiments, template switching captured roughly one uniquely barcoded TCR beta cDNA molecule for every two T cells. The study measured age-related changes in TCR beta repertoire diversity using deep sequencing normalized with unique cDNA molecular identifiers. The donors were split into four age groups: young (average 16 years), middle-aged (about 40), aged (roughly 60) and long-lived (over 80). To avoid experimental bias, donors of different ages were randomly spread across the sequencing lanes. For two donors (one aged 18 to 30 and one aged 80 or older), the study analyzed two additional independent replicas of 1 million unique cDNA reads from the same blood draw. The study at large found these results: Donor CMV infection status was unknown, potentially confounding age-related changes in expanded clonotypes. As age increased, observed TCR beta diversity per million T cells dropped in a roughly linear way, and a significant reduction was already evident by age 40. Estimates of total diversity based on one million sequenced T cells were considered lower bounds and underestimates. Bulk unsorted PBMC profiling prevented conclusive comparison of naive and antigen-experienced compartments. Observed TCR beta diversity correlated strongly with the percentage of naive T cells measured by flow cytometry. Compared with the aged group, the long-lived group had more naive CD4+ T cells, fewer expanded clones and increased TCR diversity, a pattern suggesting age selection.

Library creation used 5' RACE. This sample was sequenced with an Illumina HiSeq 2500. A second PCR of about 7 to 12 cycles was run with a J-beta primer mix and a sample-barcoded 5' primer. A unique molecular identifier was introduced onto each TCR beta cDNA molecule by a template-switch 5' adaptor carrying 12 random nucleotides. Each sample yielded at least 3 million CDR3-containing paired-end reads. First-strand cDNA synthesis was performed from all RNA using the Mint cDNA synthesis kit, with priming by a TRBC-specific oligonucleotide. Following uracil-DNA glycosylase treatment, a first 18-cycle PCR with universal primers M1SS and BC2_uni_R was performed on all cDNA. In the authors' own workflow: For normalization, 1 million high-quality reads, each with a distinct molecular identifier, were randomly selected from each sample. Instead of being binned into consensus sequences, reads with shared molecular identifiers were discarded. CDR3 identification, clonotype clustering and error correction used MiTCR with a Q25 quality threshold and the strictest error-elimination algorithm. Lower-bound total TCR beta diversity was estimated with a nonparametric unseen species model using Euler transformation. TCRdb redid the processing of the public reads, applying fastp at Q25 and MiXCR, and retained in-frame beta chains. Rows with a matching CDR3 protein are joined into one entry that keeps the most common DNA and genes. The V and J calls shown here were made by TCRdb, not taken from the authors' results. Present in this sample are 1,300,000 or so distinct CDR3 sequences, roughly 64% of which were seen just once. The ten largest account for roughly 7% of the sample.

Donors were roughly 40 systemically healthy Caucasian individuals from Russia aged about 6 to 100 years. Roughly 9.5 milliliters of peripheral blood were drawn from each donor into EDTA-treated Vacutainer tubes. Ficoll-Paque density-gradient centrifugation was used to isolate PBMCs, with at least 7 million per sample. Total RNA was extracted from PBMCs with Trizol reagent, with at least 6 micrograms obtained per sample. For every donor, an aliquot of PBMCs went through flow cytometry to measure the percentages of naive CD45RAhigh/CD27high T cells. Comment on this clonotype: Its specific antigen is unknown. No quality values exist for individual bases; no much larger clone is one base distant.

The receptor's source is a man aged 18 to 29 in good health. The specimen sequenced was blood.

The CDR3 region: CASSGGLRHTDTQYF. Read as DNA, the sequence is TGTGCCAGCAGCGGGGGTCTCCGTCACACAGATACGCAGTATTTT. This chain is built from TRBV9 and TRBJ2-3, with the D gene too uncertain to name. Via the germline V gene, CDR1 is SGDLS and CDR2 YYNGEE. The germline ends are 13 bases apart after V is trimmed by 3 bases and J by 2 bases. The CDR3 spans 15 residues, from the cysteine through the phenylalanine. The only DNA kept is the CDR3, 45 bases in frame from the first base.